Here is one TCR beta chain with its context. What it recognizes is unknown. As the sequencing template, cDNA was produced by extracting RNA and reverse transcribing it. The protocol was immunoSEQ multiplex PCR, while the TCRdb copy is restricted to in-frame clones and leaves out a portion. The table lists under 150,000 clones, less than 60% of them singletons. The source of the sample is a study of CD8+ T cells in alopecia areata. Study-wide context: Treated patients were dosed with oral tofacitinib, taking 5 to 10 mg twice daily. The study's findings and limits: When scalp samples are sequenced, resident alphabeta T cells of normal skin are also captured. Association of baseline CD8+ expansion with response is uncertain owing to one nonresponder.

Treatment in this sample: oral pan-JAK inhibitor, 5-10 mg twice daily. The CDR3 extends over 16 amino acids. Trimming cost V 2 bases and J 5 bases; bases outside gene matches: 10. Germline V gives CDR1 SGHRS, CDR2 YFSETQ. The J gene is TRBJ2-5, the V gene TRBV5-1, with 9 positions matching TRBD1. This receptor was identified in a human donor with alopecia areata. This specimen was CD4+ T cells sorted from blood, taken at week 24, from a patient treated with tofacitinib. CDR3 DNA: TGCGCCAGCAGCTTCATAGGGGGACAGGGCGTGGAGACCCAGTACTTC. Protein: CASSFIGGQGVETQYF.